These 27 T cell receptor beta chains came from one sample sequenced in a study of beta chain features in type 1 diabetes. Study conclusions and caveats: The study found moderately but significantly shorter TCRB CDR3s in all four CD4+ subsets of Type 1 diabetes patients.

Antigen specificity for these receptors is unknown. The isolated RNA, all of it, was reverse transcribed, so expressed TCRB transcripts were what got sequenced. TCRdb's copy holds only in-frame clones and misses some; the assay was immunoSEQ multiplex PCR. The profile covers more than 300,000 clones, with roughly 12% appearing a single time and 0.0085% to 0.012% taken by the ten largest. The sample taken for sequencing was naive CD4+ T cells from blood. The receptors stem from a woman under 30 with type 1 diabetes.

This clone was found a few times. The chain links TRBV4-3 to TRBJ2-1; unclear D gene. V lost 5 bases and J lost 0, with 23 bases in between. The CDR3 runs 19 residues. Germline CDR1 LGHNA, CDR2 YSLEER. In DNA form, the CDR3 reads TGCGCCAGCAGCTTCCTCAGCGACTTACTACCGAGCTCCTACAATGAGCAGTTCTTC. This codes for CASSFLSDLLPSSYNEQFF.

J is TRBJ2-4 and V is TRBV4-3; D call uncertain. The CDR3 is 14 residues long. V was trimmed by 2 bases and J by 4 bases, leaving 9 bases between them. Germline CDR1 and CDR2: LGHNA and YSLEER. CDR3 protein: CASSQRPVKNIQYF. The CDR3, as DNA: TGCGCCAGCAGCCAACGTCCCGTTAAAAACATTCAGTACTTC.

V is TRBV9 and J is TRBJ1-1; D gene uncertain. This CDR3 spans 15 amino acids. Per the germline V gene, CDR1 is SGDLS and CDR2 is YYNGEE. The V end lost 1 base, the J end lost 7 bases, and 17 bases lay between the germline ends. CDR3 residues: CASSVLHAGLGEAFF. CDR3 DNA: TGTGCCAGCAGCGTATTACACGCGGGTTTGGGTGAAGCTTTCTTT.

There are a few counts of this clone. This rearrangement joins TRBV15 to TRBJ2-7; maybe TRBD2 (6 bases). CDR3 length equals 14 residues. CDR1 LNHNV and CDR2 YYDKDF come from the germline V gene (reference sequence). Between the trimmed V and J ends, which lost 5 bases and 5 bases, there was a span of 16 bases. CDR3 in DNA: TGTGCCACCAGCCGAGGATCCGGAGGGGACGAGCAGTACTTC. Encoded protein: CATSRGSGGDEQYF. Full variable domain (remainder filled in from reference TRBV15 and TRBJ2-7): DAMVIQNPRYQVTQFGKPVTLSCSQTLNHNVMYWYQQKSSQAPKLLFHYYDKDFNNEADTPDNFQSRRPNTSFCFLDIRSPGLGDTAMYLCATSRGSGGDEQYFGPGTRLTVT.

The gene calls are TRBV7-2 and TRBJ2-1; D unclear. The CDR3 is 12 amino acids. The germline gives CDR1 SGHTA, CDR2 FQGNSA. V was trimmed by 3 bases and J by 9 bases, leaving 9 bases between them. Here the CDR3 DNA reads TGTGCCAGCAGCTTTGGTAGTACTGAGCAGTTCTTC. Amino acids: CASSFGSTEQFF. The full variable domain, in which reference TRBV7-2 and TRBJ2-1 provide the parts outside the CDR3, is GAGVSQSPSNKVTEKGKDVELRCDPISGHTALYWYRQSLGQGLEFLIYFQGNSAPDKSGLPSDRFSAERTGGSVSTLTIQRTQQEDSAVYLCASSFGSTEQFFGPGTRLTVL.

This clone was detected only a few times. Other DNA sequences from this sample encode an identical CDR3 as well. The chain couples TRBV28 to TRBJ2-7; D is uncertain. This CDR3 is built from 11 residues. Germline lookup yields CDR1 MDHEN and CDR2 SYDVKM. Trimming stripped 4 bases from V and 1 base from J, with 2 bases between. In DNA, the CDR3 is TGTGCCAGCAGTTCGTCCTACGAGCAGTACTTC. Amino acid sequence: CASSSSYEQYF.

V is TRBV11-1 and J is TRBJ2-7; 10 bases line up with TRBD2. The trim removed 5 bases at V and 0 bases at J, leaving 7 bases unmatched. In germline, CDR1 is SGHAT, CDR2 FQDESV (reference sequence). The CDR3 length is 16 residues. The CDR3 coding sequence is TGTGCCAGCAGCACTCGCGGGACTAGCGTCTCCTACGAGCAGTACTTC. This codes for CASSTRGTSVSYEQYF.

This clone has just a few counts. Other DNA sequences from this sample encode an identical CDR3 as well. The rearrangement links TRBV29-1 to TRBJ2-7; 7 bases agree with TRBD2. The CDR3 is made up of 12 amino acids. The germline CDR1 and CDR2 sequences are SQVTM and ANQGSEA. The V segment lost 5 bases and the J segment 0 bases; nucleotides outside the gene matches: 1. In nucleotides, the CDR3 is TGCAGCGTTTGGGAGGGCTCCTACGAGCAGTACTTC. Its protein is CSVWEGSYEQYF.

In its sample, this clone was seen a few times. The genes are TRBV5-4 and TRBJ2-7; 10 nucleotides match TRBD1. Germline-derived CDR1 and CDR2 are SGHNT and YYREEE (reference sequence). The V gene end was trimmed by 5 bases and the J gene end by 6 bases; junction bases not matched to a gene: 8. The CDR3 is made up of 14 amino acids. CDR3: CASRFGTGAGEQYF. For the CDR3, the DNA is TGTGCCAGCAGATTCGGGACAGGGGCGGGCGAGCAGTACTTC.

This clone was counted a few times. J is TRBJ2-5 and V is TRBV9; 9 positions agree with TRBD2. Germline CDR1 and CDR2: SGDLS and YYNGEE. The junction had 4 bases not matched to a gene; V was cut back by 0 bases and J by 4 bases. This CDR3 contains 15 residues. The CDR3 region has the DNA TGTGCCAGCAGCGTAGCTAGCGGGACTTTAGAGACCCAGTACTTC. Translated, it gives CASSVASGTLETQYF.

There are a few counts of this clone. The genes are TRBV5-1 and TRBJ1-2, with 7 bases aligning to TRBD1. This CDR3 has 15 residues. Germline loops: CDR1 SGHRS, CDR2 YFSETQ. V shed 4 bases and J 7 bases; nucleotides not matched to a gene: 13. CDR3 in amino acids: CASSEDRFGRSGYTF. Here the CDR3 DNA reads TGCGCCAGCAGCGAGGACAGGTTCGGACGGAGTGGCTACACCTTC.

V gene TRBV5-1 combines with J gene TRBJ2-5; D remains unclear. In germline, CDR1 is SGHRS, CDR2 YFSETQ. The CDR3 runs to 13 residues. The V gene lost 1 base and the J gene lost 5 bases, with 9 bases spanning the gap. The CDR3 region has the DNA TGCGCCAGCAGCTTGCGGCAGGCGGAGACCCAGTACTTC. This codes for CASSLRQAETQYF. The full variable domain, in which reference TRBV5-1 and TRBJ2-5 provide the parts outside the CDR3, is KAGVTQTPRYLIKTRGQQVTLSCSPISGHRSVSWYQQTPGQGLQFLFEYFSETQRNKGNFPGRFSGRQFSNSRSEMNVSTLELGDSALYLCASSLRQAETQYFGPGTRLLVL.

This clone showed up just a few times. The CDR3 loop is CASSAGGLAGGSSYNEQFF. CDR3 sequence (DNA): TGTGCCAGCAGCGCGGGGGGACTAGCGGGGGGCAGCTCCTACAATGAGCAGTTCTTC. The V call is TRBV9, the J call TRBJ2-1, with 15 nucleotides matching TRBD2. V shed 3 bases, J shed 0 bases, and the junction held 7 bases outside the gene matches. The V gene's germline CDR1 is SGDLS and CDR2 YYNGEE. This CDR3 region has 19 residues.

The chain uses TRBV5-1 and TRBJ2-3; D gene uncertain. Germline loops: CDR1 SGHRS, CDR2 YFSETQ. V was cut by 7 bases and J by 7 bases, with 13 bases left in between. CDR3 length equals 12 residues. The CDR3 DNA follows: TGCGCCAGCGGTAGAGGTGAGAATACGCAGTATTTT. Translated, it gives CASGRGENTQYF.

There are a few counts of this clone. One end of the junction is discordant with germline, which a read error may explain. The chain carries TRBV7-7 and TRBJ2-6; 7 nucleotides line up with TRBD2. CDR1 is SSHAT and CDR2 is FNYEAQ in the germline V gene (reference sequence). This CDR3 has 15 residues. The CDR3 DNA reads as TGTGCTAGCAGCGAGCTAGCGGCTGGGGCCAACGTCCTGACTTTC. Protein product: CASSELAAGANVLTF.

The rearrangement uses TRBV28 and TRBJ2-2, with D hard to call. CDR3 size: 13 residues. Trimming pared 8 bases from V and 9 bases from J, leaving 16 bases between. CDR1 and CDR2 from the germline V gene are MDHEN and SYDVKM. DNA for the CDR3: TGTGCCAGCTGCATGACACTCAGCTGGGAGCTGTTTTTT. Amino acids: CASCMTLSWELFF.

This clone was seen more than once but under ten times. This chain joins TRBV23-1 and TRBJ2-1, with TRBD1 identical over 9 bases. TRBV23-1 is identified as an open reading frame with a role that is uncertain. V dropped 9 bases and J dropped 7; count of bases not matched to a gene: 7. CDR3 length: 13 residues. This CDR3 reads CARGTGRSNEQFF. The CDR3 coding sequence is TGCGCCAGGGGGACAGGGAGGTCAAATGAGCAGTTCTTC.

The CDR3 nucleotides read TGTGCCAGCGGGGCGGGAGTCCGAGAGACCCAGTACTTC. Translated: CASGAGVRETQYF. J is TRBJ2-5 and V is TRBV2, with 7 bases matching TRBD2. The CDR3 is 13 amino acids. Germline V gives CDR1 SNHLY, CDR2 FYNNEI. The ends lost 8 bases at V and 4 bases at J; junction bases unmatched: 7.

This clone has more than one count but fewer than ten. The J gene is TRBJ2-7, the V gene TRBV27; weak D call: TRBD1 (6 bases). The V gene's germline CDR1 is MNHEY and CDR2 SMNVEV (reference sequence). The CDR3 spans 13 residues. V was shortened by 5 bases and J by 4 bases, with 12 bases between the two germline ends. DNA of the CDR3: TGTGCCAGCAGTCTGTTCAGGGGTTACGAGCAGTACTTC. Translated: CASSLFRGYEQYF.

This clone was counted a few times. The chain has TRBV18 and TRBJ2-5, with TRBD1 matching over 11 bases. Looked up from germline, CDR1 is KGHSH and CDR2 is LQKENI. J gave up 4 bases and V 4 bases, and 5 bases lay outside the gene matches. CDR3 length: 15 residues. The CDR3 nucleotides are TGTGCCAGCTCACGATCGGGACAGGGGGTAGAGACCCAGTACTTC. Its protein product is CASSRSGQGVETQYF.

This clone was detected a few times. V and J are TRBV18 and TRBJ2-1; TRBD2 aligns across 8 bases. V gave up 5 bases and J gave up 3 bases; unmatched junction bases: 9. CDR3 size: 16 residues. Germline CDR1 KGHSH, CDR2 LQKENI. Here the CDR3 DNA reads TGTGCCAGCTCAACTTCGGGGGGGGCAGTCTACAATGAGCAGTTCTTC. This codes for CASSTSGGAVYNEQFF.

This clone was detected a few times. Here the CDR3 reads CASSVGGPYEQYF. In nucleotides, the CDR3 is TGTGCCAGCAGTGTAGGGGGCCCCTACGAGCAGTACTTC. The rearrangement joins TRBV6-5 to TRBJ2-7, with 7 bases aligning to TRBD1. The CDR3 sequence is 13 residues long. Germline CDR1 MNHEY, CDR2 SVGAGI. V shed 5 bases and J 2 bases; nucleotides not matched to a gene: 3.

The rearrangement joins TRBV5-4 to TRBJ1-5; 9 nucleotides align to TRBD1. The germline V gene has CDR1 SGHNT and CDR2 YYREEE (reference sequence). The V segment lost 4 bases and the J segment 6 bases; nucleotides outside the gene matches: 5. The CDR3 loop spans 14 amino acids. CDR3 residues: CASSQDRGPQPQHF. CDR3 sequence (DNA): TGTGCCAGCAGCCAGGACAGGGGCCCTCAGCCCCAGCATTTT. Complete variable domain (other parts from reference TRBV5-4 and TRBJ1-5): ETGVTQSPTHLIKTRGQQVTLRCSSQSGHNTVSWYQQALGQGPQFIFQYYREEENGRGNFPPRFSGLQFPNYSSELNVNALELDDSALYLCASSQDRGPQPQHFGDGTRLSIL.

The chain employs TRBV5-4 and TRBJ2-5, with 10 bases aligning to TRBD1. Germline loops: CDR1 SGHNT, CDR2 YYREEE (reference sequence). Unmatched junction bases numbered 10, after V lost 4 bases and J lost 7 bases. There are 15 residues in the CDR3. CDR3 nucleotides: TGTGCCAGCAGCAGGTCCGGGACAGGGGTTGGGACCCAGTACTTC. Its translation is CASSRSGTGVGTQYF.

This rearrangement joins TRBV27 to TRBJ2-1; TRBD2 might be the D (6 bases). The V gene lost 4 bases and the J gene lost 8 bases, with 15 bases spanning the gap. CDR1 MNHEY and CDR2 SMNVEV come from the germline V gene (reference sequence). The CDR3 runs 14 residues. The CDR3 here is CASSSWMRGDEQFF. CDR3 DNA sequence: TGTGCCAGCAGTTCCTGGATGCGGGGAGATGAGCAGTTCTTC.

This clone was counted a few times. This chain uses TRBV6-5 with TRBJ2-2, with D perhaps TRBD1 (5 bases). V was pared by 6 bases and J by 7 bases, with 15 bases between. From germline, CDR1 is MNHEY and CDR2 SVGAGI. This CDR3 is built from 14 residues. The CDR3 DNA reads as TGTGCCAGCAGGGTTGGGGCCCACGGCGGGGAGCTGTTTTTT. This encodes CASRVGAHGGELFF.

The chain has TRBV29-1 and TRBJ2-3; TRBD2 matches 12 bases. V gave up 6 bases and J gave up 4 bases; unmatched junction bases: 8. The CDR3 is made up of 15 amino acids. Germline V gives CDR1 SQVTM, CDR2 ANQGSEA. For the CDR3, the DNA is TGCAGCGTGACGACTAGCGGGAGCCCCGCAGATACGCAGTATTTT. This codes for CSVTTSGSPADTQYF.